This TCR beta chain comes out of a study of shared clonotypes between healthy human individuals (dated by TCRdb to the early 2020s). Some background on the complete study: A few men and a couple of women, aged 18 to 49 years, made up the cohort. Each donor's leukapheresis produced roughly between roughly 0.94 and 9.5 billion PBMCs. To increase sequencing depth and limit assay-specific biases, TCR repertoire library preparation and sequencing were carried out by different laboratories using diverse techniques. To estimate repertoire size and how much clonotype sharing occurs between individuals, the study deeply sequenced the blood TCR repertoires of five healthy adults.

Study-wide findings and limitations: Because the study included only a small number of donors, the genetic and exposure-history diversity represented was limited. Sampling was limited to blood, and TCR repertoires in tissue likely differ from TCR repertoires in blood. Pairwise subsampling led to the expectation that sequencing depth would affect the degree of clonotype sharing among donors.

Reading from cysteine to phenylalanine, the CDR3 counts 14 amino acids. Of the read, only the CDR3 DNA is kept; its 42 bases are in frame from base 1. The germline V gene sets CDR1 to SGHTA and CDR2 to FQGTGA. Between the V and J ends, shortened by 1 base and 9 bases respectively, the junction contains 13 bases. Note on this clone: This clone's antigen is unknown. Nothing much larger sits one base from this clone, and base qualities are not available.

Healthy HIV-negative adults with no recently reported acute infections or vaccinations were included as donors. All donors were Caucasian adults living in Nashville, Tennessee, USA. For unsorted samples, 90 million to 95 million PBMCs were counted, and genomic DNA was extracted using the QIAamp DNA Blood Mini kit. After blood collection by leukapheresis, PBMCs were isolated using Ficoll-Histopaque density gradient centrifugation and then cryopreserved in the vapor phase of liquid nitrogen. Using the deep immunoSEQ assay, multiplex PCR amplified TCR CDR3 regions from genomic DNA. Extracted genomic DNA from each cell subset was spread evenly across all wells of several immunoSEQ 96-well plates, with each plate serving as a replicate. Each replicate PCR for unsorted PBMC received approximately 300 ng genomic DNA, equal to about 30,000 T cell genomes. Ten immunoSEQ deep assay plates were used to sequence the unsorted PBMC genomic DNA. Purified libraries were quantified with a Qubit 3.0 fluorometer, sized on a Bioanalyzer 2100, and re-quantified with the KAPA Library Quantification kit. Every immunoSEQ 96-well plate was sequenced on a dedicated single-read 150-cycle Illumina NextSeq 550 flow cell. Per the source publication's procedure: The immunoSEQ output contained only junctional sequences without quality scores, so filtering could not match that applied to full-length reads. Sequences were annotated with PyIR, a Python wrapper for IgBLAST v1.9, using IMGT germline references to assign V/J genes and CDR3. Reads were filtered out if the reads had weak V/J assignments (E-value above 1e-6), no CDR3, stop codons, out-of-frame junctions, or ambiguous translated residues. A V3J clonotype was defined by an identical inferred V gene, J gene, and CDR3 amino acid sequence. To compute the percentage overlap between repertoires, the number of shared unique clonotypes was divided by the size of the smaller repertoire. Repertoire richness was assessed with RTK rarefaction, the Chao1 estimator, and Recon v2.1 estimates of unobserved clonotypes. TCRdb limited this immuneACCESS table to in-frame rearrangements with V and J called. A share of clones is missing; checked studies link under half to unresolved V genes, and the rest is unexplained. V, J and clone size derive from that table, while D and trimming were established from the DNA sequence. This sample lists 490,000 or so clones; approximately 80% were detected once. The ten most abundant clones make up roughly 13% of the sample.

Specimen: PBMCs. The TCR comes from a woman in her 40s in good health. Some clones in this sample may be carry-over from other donors' samples. The V and J genes are TRBV7-3 and TRBJ2-1; the D gene is possibly TRBD1 or TRBD2, with 6 bases matching each. The CDR3 corresponds to CASSLNPGASEQFF. In nucleotides, the sequence is TGTGCCAGCAGCTTAAACCCGGGGGCAAGTGAGCAGTTCTTC. Reference TRBV7-3 and TRBJ2-1 genes cover what lies past the CDR3, so the full variable domain is GAGVSQTPSNKVTEKGKYVELRCDPISGHTALYWYRQSLGQGPEFLIYFQGTGAADDSGLPNDRFFAVRPEGSVSTLKIQRTERGDSAVYLCASSLNPGASEQFFGPGTRLTVL.